The 15 T cell receptor beta chains below were found in one sample sequenced in a study of control samples from healthy donors and cancer patients. The assay was immunoSEQ multiplex PCR, and TCRdb's table has in-frame clones only and misses some. The sample contains 200,000 or so clones, roughly 94% of which appear only once. The sequenced sample was blood. The receptors derive from a middle-aged man in good health.

The J gene is TRBJ2-2, the V gene TRBV7-8; unclear D gene. Germline V gives CDR1 SGHVS, CDR2 FQNEAQ. Trimming left V 5 bases short and J 1 base short, with 17 bases between. The CDR3 has 17 amino acids. Here the CDR3 DNA reads TGTGCCAGCAGCCGAAGCGCCGGACGGTTGAACACCGGGGAGCTGTTTTTT. It translates to CASSRSAGRLNTGELFF.

J is TRBJ1-5 and V is TRBV27; no firm D call. Germline V gene sequence: CDR1 MNHEY, CDR2 SMNVEV (reference sequence). With 5 bases removed from V and 3 bases from J, the gap between germline ends came to 11 bases. The CDR3 is made up of 14 amino acids. The CDR3 reads CASSPLRFNQPQHF. The CDR3 DNA follows: TGTGCCAGCAGTCCCCTGCGCTTCAATCAGCCCCAGCATTTT.

The DNA for the CDR3 is TGTGCCACCAGTGATTTTGGAGGGACAGCTACTAATGAAAAACTGTTTTTT. It yields the protein CATSDFGGTATNEKLFF. The chain has TRBV24-1 and TRBJ1-4; TRBD1 matches 7 bases. CDR3 length equals 17 residues. J gave up 2 bases and V 1 base, and 6 bases lay outside the gene matches. In germline, CDR1 is KGHDR, CDR2 SFDVKD.

This clone appeared a single time. The chain has TRBV5-5 and TRBJ1-5, with D perhaps TRBD1 (5 bases). V was pared by 2 bases and J by 7 bases, with 16 bases between. This CDR3 contains 15 residues. CDR1 and CDR2 from the germline V gene are SGHKS and YYEKEE (reference sequence). The CDR3 spells CASSFALLRGQPQHF. The CDR3 DNA sequence: TGTGCCAGCAGCTTTGCGCTCCTTCGGGGCCAGCCCCAGCATTTT. Filled out from reference TRBV5-5 and TRBJ1-5, the complete variable domain reads DAGVTQSPTHLIKTRGQQVTLRCSPISGHKSVSWYQQVLGQGPQFIFQYYEKEERGRGNFPDRFSARQFPNYSSELNVNALLLGDSALYLCASSFALLRGQPQHFGDGTRLSIL.

The chain uses TRBV19 and TRBJ1-5, with D possibly being TRBD1 (5 bases). The V and J ends lost 2 bases and 3 bases respectively, with 14 bases between them. CDR3 length: 16 amino acids. Germline V gene sequence: CDR1 LNHDA, CDR2 SQIVND (reference sequence). The CDR3 here is CASSIWGRGVNQPQHF. DNA for the CDR3: TGTGCCAGTAGTATATGGGGACGGGGCGTCAATCAGCCCCAGCATTTT.

This clone was picked up one time. The chain recombines TRBV5-1 with TRBJ2-3, with 7 nucleotides matching TRBD2. CDR3 length: 16 residues. V shed 4 bases and J 3 bases; nucleotides not matched to a gene: 11. Per germline, CDR1 SGHRS and CDR2 YFSETQ. CDR3 residues: CASSTVAGSLTDTQYF. The CDR3 DNA reads as TGCGCCAGCAGCACGGTAGCGGGCTCTTTGACAGATACGCAGTATTTT. Variable domain in full (rest from reference TRBV5-1 and TRBJ2-3): KAGVTQTPRYLIKTRGQQVTLSCSPISGHRSVSWYQQTPGQGLQFLFEYFSETQRNKGNFPGRFSGRQFSNSRSEMNVSTLELGDSALYLCASSTVAGSLTDTQYFGPGTRLTVL.

The rearrangement uses TRBV3-1 (or the pseudogene TRBV3-2) and TRBJ1-3; TRBD1 might be the D (6 bases). V lost 3 bases and J lost 0, with 9 bases in between. The CDR3 totals 15 residues. Germline V gene sequence: CDR1 LGHDT, CDR2 YNNKEL (reference sequence). The chain's CDR3 is CASSQGASSGNTIYF. The CDR3 DNA follows: TGTGCCAGCAGCCAGGGGGCCAGCTCTGGAAACACCATATATTTT.

CDR3 sequence: CASNNGNTAEAFF. The CDR3 bases are TGTGCCAGCAATAACGGGAACACTGCTGAAGCTTTCTTT. The chain recombines TRBV28 with TRBJ1-1, with D unresolved. Germline CDR1 reads MDHEN; CDR2 reads SYDVKM. This CDR3 comprises 13 residues. The germline V and J ends were trimmed by 7 bases and 6 bases, with 15 bases remaining between them.

The V call is TRBV5-1, the J call TRBJ1-3; 7 nucleotides align to TRBD1. This CDR3 has 16 residues. Germline CDR1 and CDR2: SGHRS and YFSETQ. With V trimmed by 4 bases and J by 0 bases, 7 bases remained unmatched. The CDR3: CASSPGTASSGNTIYF. CDR3 sequence (DNA): TGCGCCAGCAGCCCCGGGACAGCATCCTCTGGAAACACCATATATTTT.

The V call is TRBV15, the J call TRBJ2-7; the match to TRBD1 covers 9 bases. The ends lost 0 bases at V and 4 bases at J; junction bases unmatched: 7. This CDR3 is built from 16 residues. Per the germline V gene, CDR1 is LNHNV and CDR2 is YYDKDF (reference sequence). The CDR3 region is CATSRDWTGESYEQYV. DNA for the CDR3: TGTGCCACCAGCAGAGATTGGACAGGGGAGTCTTACGAGCAGTACGTC.

The chain combines TRBV7-4 with TRBJ1-5, with 7 bases aligning to TRBD1. Germline V gives CDR1 SGHVT, CDR2 SQSDAQ. V lost 4 bases to trimming and J lost 0 bases; unmatched junction nucleotides: 9. The CDR3 is 17 residues long. Here the CDR3 reads CASSCAGGSYSNQPQHF. CDR3 nucleotide sequence: TGTGCCAGCAGCTGCGCAGGGGGTTCTTATAGCAATCAGCCCCAGCATTTT.

This clone was recorded once. The V call is TRBV19, the J call TRBJ1-5, with 8 bases that match TRBD1. The J segment lost 9 bases and the V segment lost 5 bases, leaving 18 bases of the junction unmatched. This CDR3 spans 17 amino acids. The germline V gene has CDR1 LNHDA and CDR2 SQIVND (reference sequence). CDR3 sequence reads: CASSPSPLQGAHRPQHF. As DNA, the CDR3 is TGTGCCAGTAGTCCCTCACCTTTGCAGGGGGCCCATCGGCCCCAGCATTTT.

The V call is TRBV6-5, the J call TRBJ1-5, with D perhaps TRBD1 (5 bases). The CDR3 totals 13 residues. CDR1 is MNHEY, CDR2 SVGAGI, per germline. V lost 6 bases to trimming and J lost 4 bases, with 10 bases between them. CDR3 in amino acids: CASSATGNQPQHF. The CDR3 coding sequence is TGTGCCAGCAGCGCTACAGGAAATCAGCCCCAGCATTTT.

The genes are TRBV7-9 and TRBJ2-7; D perhaps matches TRBD1 (6 bases). CDR3 size: 15 residues. The V and J ends lost 5 bases and 4 bases respectively, with 18 bases between them. Germline V gives CDR1 SEHNR, CDR2 FQNEAQ (reference sequence). The chain's CDR3 is CASSPPQGRAYEQYF. The DNA of the CDR3 is TGTGCCAGCAGCCCGCCACAGGGAAGAGCATACGAGCAGTACTTC.

The chain has TRBV5-1 and TRBJ1-2; D possibly corresponds to TRBD1 (5 bases). Germline V gene data show CDR1 as SGHRS and CDR2 as YFSETQ. Trimming cost V 1 base and J 2 bases, with 6 bases left between them. The CDR3 extends over 13 amino acids. The CDR3 DNA sequence: TGCGCCAGCAGCTTGAACAGGAACTATGGCTACACCTTC. Protein product: CASSLNRNYGYTF.